A selection of T cell receptor beta chains follows, all from one sample in a study of cytomegalovirus exposure and HLA in healthy donors. Assay: immunoSEQ multiplex PCR; the TCRdb copy retains only in-frame clones and omits some. The sample contains 250,000 to 300,000 clones, nearly 90% of which appear only once. The sequenced material came from PBMCs. The receptors originated from a woman younger than 30 in good health and CMV-seronegative. The CDR3 runs from the conserved cysteine through the conserved F or W. The order of the fields is V gene, D gene, clone size, J gene, CDR3 protein, CDR3 DNA. A D gene is named only where the DNA matches it firmly. Clone size is given for some rows only: seen once, a few or many times, or a class if the clone is expanded.

>TRBV5-4|NA|NA|TRBJ2-3
CASSPEPTDTQYF
TGTGCCAGCAGTCCGGAGCCCACAGATACGCAGTATTTT
>TRBV4-1|TRBD1|NA|TRBJ1-2
CASSQVQGGTSYGYTF
TGCGCCAGCAGCCAGGTACAGGGGGGGACTTCCTATGGCTACACCTTC
>TRBV28|TRBD2|NA|TRBJ2-3
CASSLGGFTDTQYF
TGTGCCAGCAGTTTGGGGGGGTTCACAGATACGCAGTATTTT
>TRBV11-3|TRBD2|NA|TRBJ2-3
CASSSRSSGASTDTQYF
TGTGCCAGCAGCTCCCGTTCTAGCGGGGCTAGCACAGATACGCAGTATTTT
>TRBV30|TRBD1|NA|TRBJ1-1
CAWSVPTGGYMNTEAFF
TGTGCCTGGAGTGTACCCACAGGGGGCTACATGAACACTGAAGCTTTCTTT
>TRBV7-9|TRBD1|few|TRBJ1-2
CASSFSRHDRANYGYTF
TGTGCCAGCAGCTTTTCCCGCCACGACAGGGCCAACTATGGCTACACCTTC
>TRBV28|TRBD1|NA|TRBJ2-4
CAIRATGAKNIQYF
TGTGCTATCAGGGCGACAGGGGCCAAAAACATTCAGTACTTC
>TRBV7-3|TRBD2|NA|TRBJ2-5
CASSTTSGETQYF
TGTGCCAGCAGCACGACTAGCGGGGAGACCCAGTACTTC
>TRBV27|TRBD1|NA|TRBJ2-7
CASSPIPLTGIYEQYF
TGTGCCAGCAGTCCAATCCCATTGACAGGGATCTACGAGCAGTACTTC
>TRBV6-6|TRBD1|NA|TRBJ2-2
CASSYAGQGGTGELFF
TGTGCCAGCAGTTACGCGGGACAGGGCGGCACCGGGGAGCTGTTTTTT
>TRBV28|TRBD1|NA|TRBJ2-3
CASSPAYRGLSTDTQYF
TGTGCCAGCAGTCCAGCGTACAGGGGGCTCAGCACAGATACGCAGTATTTT
>TRBV28|NA|NA|TRBJ1-5
CASSFLQTHNQPQHF
TGTGCCAGCAGTTTCTTACAGACCCACAATCAGCCCCAGCATTTT
>TRBV27|TRBD1|NA|TRBJ1-5
CASSLGTGNNQPQHF
TGTGCCAGCAGCCTCGGGACAGGGAACAATCAGCCCCAGCATTTT
>TRBV7-9|NA|NA|TRBJ1-4
CASSTNRPTNEKLFF
TGTGCCAGCAGCACCAACAGACCAACTAATGAAAAACTGTTTTTT
>TRBV4-1|TRBD2|NA|TRBJ2-1
CASSARPGLAGDQLGDEQFF
TGCGCCAGCAGCGCCCGCCCGGGACTAGCGGGGGACCAACTCGGGGATGAGCAGTTCTTC
>TRBV5-5|NA|NA|TRBJ2-1
CASSLGGGGPPYNEQFF
TGTGCCAGCAGCTTGGGAGGGGGGGGCCCCCCATACAATGAGCAGTTCTTC
>TRBV19|TRBD1|NA|TRBJ2-7
CASSPGQGSSYEQYF
TGTGCCAGTAGTCCCGGACAGGGAAGCTCCTACGAGCAGTACTTC
>TRBV4-3|NA|NA|TRBJ2-1
CASSQDRGFSYNEQFF
TGCGCCAGCAGCCAAGATCGGGGGTTCTCCTACAATGAGCAGTTCTTC
>TRBV18|NA|NA|TRBJ2-1
CASSLNEGSYNEQFF
TGTGCCAGCTCACTTAATGAGGGTTCCTACAATGAGCAGTTCTTC
>TRBV7-2|NA|NA|TRBJ1-4
CASSLEQGRVEKLFF
TGTGCCAGCAGCTTAGAACAGGGAAGGGTTGAAAAACTGTTTTTT
>TRBV7-2|TRBD1|NA|TRBJ2-5
CASSLGSGGETQYF
TGTGCCAGCAGCTTAGGATCAGGGGGAGAGACCCAGTACTTC
>TRBV27|TRBD1|NA|TRBJ1-2
CASSSQRQGVYGYTF
TGTGCCAGCAGTTCCCAAAGACAGGGCGTCTATGGCTACACCTTC
>TRBV4-3|NA|NA|TRBJ2-7
CASSPSSSRVGYEQYF
TGCGCCAGCAGCCCCTCGAGTTCGAGGGTCGGGTACGAGCAGTACTTC
>TRBV9|NA|NA|TRBJ2-6
CASSVDTRVGANVLTF
TGTGCCAGCAGCGTAGATACCCGGGTTGGGGCCAACGTCCTGACTTTC
>TRBV6-5|NA|once|TRBJ2-2
CASSYSGHTNTGELFF
TGTGCCAGCAGTTACTCGGGACATACGAACACCGGGGAGCTGTTTTTT
>TRBV11-2|NA|NA|TRBJ2-7
CASSLDVGGGVYEQYF
TGTGCCAGCAGCTTAGACGTAGGAGGCGGGGTCTACGAGCAGTACTTC
>TRBV29-1|NA|NA|TRBJ1-2
CSVEQGRDYGYTF
TGCAGCGTTGAACAGGGGCGGGACTATGGCTACACCTTC
>TRBV5-6|TRBD1|NA|TRBJ2-7
CASRGQGSHEQYF
TGTGCCAGCAGGGGACAGGGGTCCCACGAGCAGTACTTC
>TRBV27|NA|NA|TRBJ1-1
CASSPNRRRGEAFF
TGTGCCAGCAGTCCAAATCGCCGCAGGGGTGAAGCTTTCTTT
>TRBV9|NA|NA|TRBJ2-3
CASSVESGLRTDTQYF
TGTGCCAGCAGCGTAGAAAGCGGGTTGCGCACAGATACGCAGTATTTT
>TRBV9|NA|NA|TRBJ1-1
CASSALPHGETEAFF
TGTGCCAGCAGCGCACTACCTCACGGGGAGACTGAAGCTTTCTTT
>TRBV7-9|NA|NA|TRBJ1-1
CASSLWSLEISF
TGTGCCAGCAGCTTATGGAGTTTGGAAATTTCTTTT
>TRBV6-5|TRBD2|NA|TRBJ2-7
CASSSAGGTYEQYF
TGTGCCAGCAGTTCCGCGGGGGGAACCTACGAGCAGTACTTC
>TRBV5-4|TRBD2|NA|TRBJ2-5
CASGYSGGSQETQYF
TGTGCCAGCGGATATAGCGGGGGGTCCCAAGAGACCCAGTACTTC
>TRBV2|NA|few|TRBJ2-7
CASSRQSYEQYF
TGTGCCAGCAGCCGACAGTCCTACGAGCAGTACTTC
>TRBV20-1|NA|NA|TRBJ1-1
CSASGGGEAFF
TGCAGTGCTAGTGGGGGGGGTGAAGCTTTCTTT
>TRBV27|TRBD1|NA|TRBJ1-1
CASNPRQGPLNTEAFF
TGTGCCAGCAACCCTCGACAGGGACCCTTGAACACTGAAGCTTTCTTT
>TRBV4-3|NA|NA|TRBJ1-2
CASSQQVTGSLNYGYTF
TGCGCCAGCAGCCAACAGGTAACAGGGTCACTCAACTATGGCTACACCTTC
>TRBV14|TRBD2|NA|TRBJ2-5
CASSPGLAVWETQYF
TGTGCCAGCAGCCCCGGACTAGCGGTGTGGGAGACCCAGTACTTC
>TRBV5-6|NA|once|TRBJ1-2
CASSFPRGQGYGYTF
TGTGCCAGCAGCTTTCCCAGGGGTCAGGGCTATGGCTACACCTTC
>TRBV27|TRBD1|NA|TRBJ2-7
CASSYYPGQGNYEQYF
TGTGCCAGCAGTTACTACCCGGGACAGGGTAACTACGAGCAGTACTTC
>TRBV7-8|NA|NA|TRBJ1-6
CASGHRERNSPLHF
TGTGCCAGTGGCCACCGGGAAAGGAATTCACCCCTCCACTTT
>TRBV20-1|NA|NA|TRBJ2-4
CSARGGNIQYF
TGCAGTGCTAGAGGCGGAAACATTCAGTACTTC
>TRBV6-1|TRBD2|NA|TRBJ2-1
CASSEPLAGRLRTYNEQFF
TGTGCCAGCAGTGAACCGCTAGCGGGGAGACTCAGGACCTACAATGAGCAGTTCTTC
>TRBV2|NA|NA|TRBJ2-2
CASSASNTGELFF
TGTGCCAGCAGTGCATCGAACACCGGGGAGCTGTTTTTT
>TRBV5-1|TRBD1|NA|TRBJ1-1
CASSRSDRESTEAFF
TGCGCCAGCAGCAGATCGGACAGGGAGAGCACTGAAGCTTTCTTT
>TRBV5-1|NA|NA|TRBJ2-7
CASSAGERNEQYF
TGCGCCAGCAGCGCCGGGGAGAGGAACGAGCAGTACTTC
>TRBV6-6|NA|NA|TRBJ2-5
CASSYSPGEDETQYF
TGTGCCAGCAGTTACTCGCCGGGGGAGGACGAGACCCAGTACTTC
>TRBV30|TRBD1|NA|TRBJ1-5
CAWSTQGNQPQHF
TGTGCCTGGAGTACACAGGGGAATCAGCCCCAGCATTTT
>TRBV2|NA|NA|TRBJ1-1
CASSGRPRRNTEAFF
TGTGCCAGCAGTGGGCGGCCACGTAGGAACACTGAAGCTTTCTTT
>TRBV27|NA|NA|TRBJ1-1
CASSFSRNTEAFF
TGTGCCAGCAGTTTTTCGCGAAACACTGAAGCTTTCTTT